Listed below are T cell receptor beta chains from one sample, sequenced in a study of shared clonotypes between healthy human individuals. The protocol was immunoSEQ multiplex PCR, while the TCRdb copy is restricted to in-frame clones and leaves out a portion. The sample has 2 million to 2.5 million clones, about 95% seen once. Material for sequencing was naive CD8+ T cells sorted from blood. Every receptor here comes from a young man in good health. Each CDR3 is given with its conserved first and last residue. Fields, in order: J gene, V gene, D gene, clone size, CDR3 DNA, CDR3 protein. The D gene is left open where the match is weak. The size field is filled for only some rows; it gives once, few, many or a size class.

>TRBJ1-2|TRBV6-5|TRBD1|NA
TGTGCCAGCAGTTACGGGGAGACAGGGAACCTCTATGGCTACACCTTC
CASSYGETGNLYGYTF
>TRBJ2-5|TRBV5-4|NA|NA
TGTGCCAGCGGGCAACAGGGTCCCCCAGAGACCCAGTACTTC
CASGQQGPPETQYF
>TRBJ2-3|TRBV2|NA|NA
TGTGCCAGCAGTGATTTAGGACCAACAGATACGCAGTATTTT
CASSDLGPTDTQYF
>TRBJ2-1|TRBV4-1|TRBD2|NA
TGCGCCAGCAGCCAAGAGCCCGCTAGCGGGAGTAACAATGAGCAGTTCTTC
CASSQEPASGSNNEQFF
>TRBJ2-3|TRBV19|TRBD1|once
TGTGCCAGTAGTCTGCGGACAGGGGCCTCCACAGATACGCAGTATTTT
CASSLRTGASTDTQYF
>TRBJ1-2|TRBV4-1|NA|NA
TGCGCCAGCAGCCAAGAAAGGGTTCATGGCTACACCTTC
CASSQERVHGYTF
>TRBJ1-6|TRBV13|TRBD1|NA
TGTGCCAGCAGCTTAGGAATGGGGACAGGGGGATCACCCCTCCACTTT
CASSLGMGTGGSPLHF
>TRBJ2-7|TRBV5-4|TRBD1|NA
TGTGCCAGCAGCGCCCGGGACAGGTCCTACGAGCAGTACTTC
CASSARDRSYEQYF
>TRBJ2-5|TRBV28|TRBD1|NA
TGTGCCAGCACCGGGGACAGGGGGGAGACCCAGTACTTC
CASTGDRGETQYF
>TRBJ2-5|TRBV9|NA|NA
TGTGCCAGCAGCCCCTCAGGGACTTTTGAGACCCAGTACTTC
CASSPSGTFETQYF
>TRBJ2-7|TRBV19|TRBD2|NA
TGTGCCAGTAGTTCAATCCTTGGGACTAGCGGGGGTTCCTACGAGCAGTACTTC
CASSSILGTSGGSYEQYF
>TRBJ1-5|TRBV7-6|NA|NA
TGTGCCAGCAGCGCAGAGGTACAGGCTTCATATAGCAATCAGCCCCAGCATTTT
CASSAEVQASYSNQPQHF
>TRBJ2-1|TRBV7-9|TRBD2|NA
TGTGCCAGCAGCTCTACCCTACAACTAGCGGGAATCACCTACAATGAGCAGTTCTTC
CASSSTLQLAGITYNEQFF
>TRBJ2-1|TRBV6-1|NA|NA
TGTGCCAGCAGCCCGGGGCAGAGCTCCTACAATGAGCAGTTCTTC
CASSPGQSSYNEQFF
>TRBJ2-3|TRBV9|NA|NA
TGTGCCAGCAGCGTCGAAGTGGGGGAAGGCACAGATACGCAGTATTTT
CASSVEVGEGTDTQYF
>TRBJ2-1|TRBV9|NA|NA
TGTGCCAGCAGTCCATCGGGGGTCACCTACAATGAGCAGTTCTTC
CASSPSGVTYNEQFF
>TRBJ2-5|TRBV9|TRBD1|NA
TGTGCCAGCAGCGGACACAGGGGGGAGACCCAGTACTTC
CASSGHRGETQYF
>TRBJ1-1|TRBV6-5|NA|NA
TGTGCCAGCAGCCCGATCCCAGGGGACACTGAAGCTTTCTTT
CASSPIPGDTEAFF
>TRBJ1-1|TRBV19|TRBD1|NA
TGTGCCAGTAGTCCCAGAGGGACAGGCTTCGTAGACACTGAAGCTTTCTTT
CASSPRGTGFVDTEAFF
>TRBJ2-1|TRBV10-3|NA|NA
TGTGCCATCAGTGAGTCTCAGACCCTGGATGAGCAGTTCTTC
CAISESQTLDEQFF
>TRBJ2-1|TRBV27|NA|once
TGTGCCAGCAGTTTGGGGCCCAATGAGCAGTTCTTC
CASSLGPNEQFF
>TRBJ2-2|TRBV5-1|TRBD1|NA
TGCGCCAGCAGCCCGGACAGGGCGGTCGGGGAGCTGTTTTTT
CASSPDRAVGELFF
>TRBJ1-2|TRBV18|TRBD1|few
TGTGCCAGCTCACGGGCACAGGGGAACTATGGCTACACCTTC
CASSRAQGNYGYTF
>TRBJ2-1|TRBV7-9|TRBD2|NA
TGTGCCAGCAGTTTCTTAGCGGGAGGGCGGAATGAGCAGTTCTTC
CASSFLAGGRNEQFF
>TRBJ1-1|TRBV4-1|NA|NA
TGCGCCAGCAGCCAAGATTCCGGGGGATACACTGAAGCTTTCTTT
CASSQDSGGYTEAFF